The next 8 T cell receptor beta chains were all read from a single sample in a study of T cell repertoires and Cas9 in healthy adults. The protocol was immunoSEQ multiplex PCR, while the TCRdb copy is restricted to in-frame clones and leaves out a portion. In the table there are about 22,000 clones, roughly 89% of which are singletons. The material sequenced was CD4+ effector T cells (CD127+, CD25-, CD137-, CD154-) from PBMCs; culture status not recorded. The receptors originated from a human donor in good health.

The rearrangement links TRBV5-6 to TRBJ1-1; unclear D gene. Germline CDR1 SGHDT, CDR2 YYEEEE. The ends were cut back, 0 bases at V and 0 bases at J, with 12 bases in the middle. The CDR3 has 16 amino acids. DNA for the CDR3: TGTGCCAGCAGCTTGGGATTCGACACCATGAACACTGAAGCTTTCTTT. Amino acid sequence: CASSLGFDTMNTEAFF.

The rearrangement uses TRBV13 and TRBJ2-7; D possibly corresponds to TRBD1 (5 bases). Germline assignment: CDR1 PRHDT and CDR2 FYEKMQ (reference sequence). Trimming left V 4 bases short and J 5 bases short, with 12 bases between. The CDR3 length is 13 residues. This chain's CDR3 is CASSSTPGNEQYF. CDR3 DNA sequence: TGTGCCAGCAGCTCTACTCCAGGGAACGAGCAGTACTTC.

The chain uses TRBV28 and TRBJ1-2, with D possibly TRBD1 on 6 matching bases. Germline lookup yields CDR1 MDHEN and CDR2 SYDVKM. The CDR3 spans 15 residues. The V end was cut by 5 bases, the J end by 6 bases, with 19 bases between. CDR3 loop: CASSTAGGAVDGYTF. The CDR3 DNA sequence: TGTGCCAGCAGTACCGCCGGGGGGGCAGTTGATGGCTACACCTTC.

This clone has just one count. The CDR3 DNA follows: TGTGCCAGCAGTTTATCCCATTCCGGGACCTACGAGCAGTACTTC. This encodes CASSLSHSGTYEQYF. V and J are TRBV27 and TRBJ2-7, with TRBD2 as a possible D gene (5 bases). The CDR3 sequence is 15 residues long. Trimming stripped 0 bases from V and 2 bases from J, with 11 bases between. Germline lookup yields CDR1 MNHEY and CDR2 SMNVEV (reference sequence).

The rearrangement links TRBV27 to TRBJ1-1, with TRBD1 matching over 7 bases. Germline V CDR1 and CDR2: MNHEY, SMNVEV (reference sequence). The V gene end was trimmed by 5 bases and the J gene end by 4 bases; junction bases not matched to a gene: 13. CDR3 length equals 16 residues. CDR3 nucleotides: TGTGCCAGCAGTCCCACCCTGACAGGGCCACCCACTGAAGCTTTCTTT. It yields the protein CASSPTLTGPPTEAFF.

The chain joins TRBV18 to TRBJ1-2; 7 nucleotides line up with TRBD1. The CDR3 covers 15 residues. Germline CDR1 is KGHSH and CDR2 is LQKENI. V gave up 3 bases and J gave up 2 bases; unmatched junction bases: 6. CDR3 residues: CASSPQGVQNYGYTF. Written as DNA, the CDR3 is TGTGCCAGCTCACCCCAGGGGGTTCAAAACTATGGCTACACCTTC.

In DNA, the CDR3 is TGTGCCAGCAGAGGGGGACAGGGCCAGCAGTACTTC. Its translation: CASRGGQGQQYF. The chain combines TRBV28 with TRBJ2-5, with 9 bases fitting TRBD1. Germline V gene lookup returns CDR1 MDHEN and CDR2 SYDVKM. The CDR3 extends over 12 amino acids. V was pared by 6 bases and J by 11 bases, with 7 bases of the junction left unmatched.

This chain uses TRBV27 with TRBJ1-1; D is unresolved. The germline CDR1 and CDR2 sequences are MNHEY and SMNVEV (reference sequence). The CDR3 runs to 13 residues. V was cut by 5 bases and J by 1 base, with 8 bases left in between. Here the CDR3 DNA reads TGTGCCAGCAGTACACAGAGGAACACTGAAGCTTTCTTT. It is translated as CASSTQRNTEAFF.